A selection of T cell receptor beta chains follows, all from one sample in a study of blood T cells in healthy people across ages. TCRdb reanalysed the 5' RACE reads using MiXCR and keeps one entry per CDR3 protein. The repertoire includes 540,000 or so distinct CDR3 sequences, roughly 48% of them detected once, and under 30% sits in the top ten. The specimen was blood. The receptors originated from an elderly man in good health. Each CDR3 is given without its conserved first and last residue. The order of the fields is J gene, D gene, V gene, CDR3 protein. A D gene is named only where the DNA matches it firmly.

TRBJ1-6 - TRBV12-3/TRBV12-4 ASSFIPGFSSYNSPLH
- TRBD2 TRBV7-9 TSSLAGGPLEQY
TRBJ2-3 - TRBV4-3 ASSQDPSFTDTQY
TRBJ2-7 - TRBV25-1 ASRKSGLSSYEQY
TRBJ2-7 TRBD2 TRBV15 ATSEGLAGVYEQY
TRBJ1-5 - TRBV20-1 SARDKGDVSNQPQH
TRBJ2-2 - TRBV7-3 ASSLMIPGELF
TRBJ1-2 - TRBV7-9 ASSFGGGYGYT
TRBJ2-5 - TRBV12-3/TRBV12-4 ASRNRATSQETQY
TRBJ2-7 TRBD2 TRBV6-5 ASSYSSQRGTTYEQY
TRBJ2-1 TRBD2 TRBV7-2 ASSLGGLAIGEQF